The rows below give T cell receptor beta chains drawn from one sample of a study of OX40 agonist ivuxolimab in advanced cancers. Libraries were prepared by immunoSEQ multiplex PCR; TCRdb keeps only in-frame clonotypes and omits some of them. The data contain about 150,000 clones, under 95% of them singletons. The sequences come from CD4+ or CD8+ T cells sorted from blood, collected in a trial of the OX40 agonist ivuxolimab. These receptor sequences come from an adult with an advanced solid tumor such as melanoma, head and neck, liver or kidney cancer. CDR3s include the opening cysteine and the closing phenylalanine or tryptophan. The D gene is left open where the match is weak. Clone size, where shown, is once, few, many, or a class for clones that have expanded.

>-|-|TRBJ2-4|TRBV5-1
CASSLRMTGTSGAKNIQYF
TGCGCCAGCAGCTTGAGGATGACCGGGACAAGTGGAGCCAAAAACATTCAGTACTTC
>few|-|TRBJ1-2|TRBV18
CASSPGGGGYTF
TGTGCCAGCTCACCCGGCGGGGGTGGCTACACCTTC
>-|-|TRBJ1-1|TRBV6-5
CASSLPGFEAFF
TGTGCCAGCAGTTTACCAGGGTTTGAAGCTTTCTTT
>-|-|TRBJ2-1|TRBV7-2
CASSKGVQRVQFF
TGTGCCAGCAGCAAAGGGGTTCAGAGGGTACAGTTCTTC
>-|-|TRBJ2-5|TRBV7-2
CASSLQGYGQETQYF
TGTGCCAGCAGCTTGCAAGGATATGGGCAAGAGACCCAGTACTTC
>-|TRBD1|TRBJ1-1|TRBV19
CASRNIPGQGDRGGFF
TGTGCCAGTAGGAATATTCCGGGACAGGGCGACCGTGGGGGTTTCTTT
>-|TRBD1|TRBJ1-1|TRBV4-3
CASSQIQGAANTEAFF
TGCGCCAGCAGCCAAATTCAGGGGGCTGCGAACACTGAAGCTTTCTTT
>-|-|TRBJ1-2|TRBV19
CASSIAAREPYGYTF
TGTGCCAGTAGTATAGCCGCCCGGGAACCATATGGCTACACCTTC
>-|-|TRBJ1-4|TRBV30
CAWTRGTGEKLFF
TGTGCCTGGACCCGGGGGACGGGTGAAAAACTGTTTTTT
>-|TRBD1|TRBJ1-2|TRBV7-9
CASSLGGAGGNYGYTF
TGTGCCAGCAGCTTAGGTGGTGCAGGGGGTAACTATGGCTACACCTTC
>-|-|TRBJ1-2|TRBV9
CASSFGTDYGYTF
TGTGCCAGCAGCTTCGGGACTGACTATGGCTACACCTTC
>-|TRBD1|TRBJ1-1|TRBV7-9
CASSPGGANTEAFF
TGTGCCAGCTCACCAGGGGGCGCGAACACTGAAGCTTTCTTT
>-|-|TRBJ2-1|TRBV19
CASSIDYRSEQFF
TGTGCCAGTAGTATAGACTATAGAAGTGAGCAGTTCTTC
>-|-|TRBJ2-4|TRBV7-2
CASSLAPWRTENIQYF
TGTGCCAGCAGCTTAGCACCATGGAGGACCGAAAACATTCAGTACTTC
>-|-|TRBJ2-3|TRBV28
CASPPKWSTDTQYF
TGTGCCAGTCCCCCTAAGTGGAGCACAGATACGCAGTATTTT
>-|-|TRBJ1-2|TRBV5-4
CASSLEGPYGYTF
TGTGCCAGCAGCTTGGAGGGTCCCTATGGCTACACCTTC
>-|-|TRBJ2-3|TRBV7-2
CASSLGGADTQYF
TGTGCCAGCAGCTTGGGTGGGGCGGATACGCAGTATTTT
>-|-|TRBJ2-5|TRBV28
CASKGETVSGRAYF
TGTGCCAGCAAGGGGGAGACAGTAAGCGGGCGGGCGTACTTC
>-|-|TRBJ1-1|TRBV6-5
CASTYAGVAFF
TGTGCCAGCACTTACGCAGGGGTGGCTTTCTTT
>-|TRBD2|TRBJ2-2|TRBV5-5
CASSSPFGRAGELFF
TGTGCCAGCAGCTCCCCATTTGGGAGGGCCGGGGAGCTGTTTTTT
>-|-|TRBJ1-4|TRBV10-1
CASPRRRGGREKLFF
TGCGCCAGCCCCCGAAGGCGGGGTGGGAGGGAAAAACTGTTTTTT
>once|TRBD2|TRBJ2-5|TRBV19
CASSRRGLAGPETQYF
TGTGCCAGTAGTAGACGCGGACTAGCCGGGCCGGAGACCCAGTACTTC
>-|TRBD1|TRBJ2-5|TRBV11-2
CASSLGGRAWETQYF
TGTGCCAGCAGCCTAGGGGGCAGGGCGTGGGAGACCCAGTACTTC
>-|TRBD1|TRBJ1-3|TRBV2
CASSPDRTGADTIYF
TGTGCCAGCAGTCCCGACCGGACAGGGGCGGACACCATATATTTT
>-|TRBD1|TRBJ1-5|TRBV28
CASRTGLNQPQHF
TGTGCCAGCCGGACAGGGTTAAATCAGCCCCAGCATTTT
>once|TRBD2|TRBJ2-1|TRBV9
CASSETSGGANEQFF
TGTGCCAGCAGCGAGACTAGCGGGGGGGCCAATGAGCAGTTCTTC
>-|-|TRBJ1-4|TRBV27
CASRPTGGEKLFF
TGTGCCAGCAGGCCGACGGGGGGTGAAAAACTGTTTTTT
>-|-|TRBJ1-5|TRBV28
CASTRENQPQHF
TGTGCCAGCACCAGGGAGAATCAGCCCCAGCATTTT
>-|TRBD1|TRBJ2-1|TRBV19
CASSQTQGTEQFF
TGTGCCAGTAGCCAAACACAGGGGACTGAGCAGTTCTTC
>once|TRBD2|TRBJ2-2|TRBV5-1
CASSLRASGNTGELFF
TGCGCCAGCAGCTTGAGGGCTAGCGGAAACACCGGGGAGCTGTTTTTT
>-|TRBD2|TRBJ2-1|TRBV9
CASTLGTSGSNEQFF
TGTGCCAGCACCCTAGGGACTAGCGGGAGTAATGAGCAGTTCTTC
>-|TRBD1|TRBJ1-3|TRBV9
CASSADRGSGNTIYF
TGTGCCAGCAGCGCTGACAGGGGAAGTGGAAACACCATATATTTT
>-|-|TRBJ2-1|TRBV6-1
CASRLIPQPSFF
TGTGCCAGCAGACTAATACCCCAGCCTTCGTTCTTC
>-|TRBD2|TRBJ2-7|TRBV11-1
CASSSPGLAGDEQYF
TGTGCCAGCAGCTCACCGGGACTAGCGGGGGACGAGCAGTACTTC
>-|TRBD1|TRBJ1-4|TRBV5-4
CASSAGTGSKSNEKLFF
TGTGCCAGCAGCGCGGGGACAGGGTCAAAGAGTAATGAAAAACTGTTTTTT
>-|TRBD1|TRBJ2-5|TRBV5-1
CASSLLGRGRQETQYF
TGCGCCAGCAGCTTGCTTGGCAGGGGGAGACAAGAGACCCAGTACTTC
>-|-|TRBJ2-5|TRBV18
CASSPEETQYF
TGTGCCAGCTCACCAGAAGAGACCCAGTACTTC
>once|-|TRBJ1-2|TRBV7-9
CASSMAGNYGYTF
TGTGCCAGCAGTATGGCGGGTAACTATGGCTACACCTTC
>-|TRBD1|TRBJ2-7|TRBV6-5
CASSFQGQGYEQYF
TGTGCCAGCAGTTTTCAAGGACAGGGTTACGAGCAGTACTTC
>-|-|TRBJ2-1|TRBV5-5
CASSLGGAEQFF
TGTGCCAGCAGCCTCGGGGGAGCAGAGCAGTTCTTC
>-|TRBD1|TRBJ1-1|TRBV6-5
CASSARPGGTEAFF
TGTGCCAGCAGTGCCCGGCCAGGGGGCACTGAAGCTTTCTTT
>-|-|TRBJ2-6|TRBV29-1
CSVEGAERANVLTF
TGCAGCGTTGAAGGCGCCGAAAGGGCCAACGTCCTGACTTTC
>-|-|TRBJ2-1|TRBV5-4
CASSLAAGQSYNEQFF
TGTGCCAGCAGCTTGGCCGCTGGACAGTCATACAATGAGCAGTTCTTC